The next 30 T cell receptor beta chains were all read from a single sample in a study of Graves' ophthalmopathy and Graves' hyperthyroidism. RNA served as the template for amplifying TCR beta CDR3 regions. HTBI primers primed a first-round RT-PCR, and a second-round multiplex PCR followed. TCRdb processed the multiplex PCR reads anew with MiXCR; each CDR3 protein has one entry. The sample comprises 580,000 or so distinct CDR3 sequences, about 35% of which are singletons, and about 4.2% rests with the top ten. The material sequenced was peripheral blood or thyroid tissue (not recorded which). The receptors were gathered from an adult man with Graves' hyperthyroidism.

The chain is built from TRBV24-1 and TRBJ2-1; TRBD2 matches 7 bases. Per the germline V gene, CDR1 is KGHDR and CDR2 is SFDVKD. J was trimmed by 3 bases and V by 4 bases; bases with no gene match: 8. This CDR3 contains 16 residues. The CDR3 nucleotides are TGTGCCACCAGTGAGGAGACTAGCCGAAACTACAATGAGCAGTTCTTC. Translation gives CATSEETSRNYNEQFF.

The rearrangement joins TRBV24-1 to TRBJ2-1; 15 nucleotides align to TRBD2. The CDR3 totals 16 residues. Germline V gives CDR1 KGHDR, CDR2 SFDVKD. V was pared by 2 bases and J by 7 bases, with 2 bases of the junction left unmatched. The CDR3 spells CATSDYGTSGRNEQFF. CDR3 sequence (DNA): TGTGCCACCAGTGATTACGGGACTAGCGGGAGGAATGAGCAGTTCTTC.

Ten or more counts support this clonotype. V is TRBV10-3 and J is TRBJ2-7; D ambiguous. Trimming left V 3 bases short and J 4 bases short, with 7 bases between. Germline CDR1 reads ENHRY; CDR2 reads SYGVKD. This CDR3 spans 12 amino acids. This CDR3 is CAISDSEYEQYF. CDR3 sequence (DNA): TGTGCCATCAGTGATTCAGAGTACGAGCAGTACTTC.

This clonotype was observed many times. The genes are TRBV3-1 and TRBJ2-7; TRBD2 matches 11 bases. Looked up from germline, CDR1 is LGHDT and CDR2 is YNNKEL (reference sequence). Losses at the gene ends were 3 bases for V and 4 bases for J; bases not matched to a gene: 2. This CDR3 has 14 residues. Written as DNA, the CDR3 is TGTGCCAGCAGCCACACTAGCGGGAGTTACGAGCAGTACTTC. This translates into CASSHTSGSYEQYF.

Ten or more counts support this clonotype. The chain recombines TRBV7-8 with TRBJ2-7, with TRBD2 identical over 7 bases. V was clipped by 7 bases and J by 1 base; unmatched bases: 10. The germline V gene has CDR1 SGHVS and CDR2 FQNEAQ. The CDR3 contains 15 residues. The CDR3 region has the DNA TGTGCCAGCAACTGGGAGGGCAAAAAGTCCTACGAGCAGTACTTC. Translated: CASNWEGKKSYEQYF. Together with reference TRBV7-8 and TRBJ2-7, the CDR3 gives the full variable domain: GAGVSQSPRYKVAKRGQDVALRCDPISGHVSLFWYQQALGQGPEFLTYFQNEAQLDKSGLPSDRFFAERPEGSVSTLKIQRTQQEDSAVYLCASNWEGKKSYEQYFGPGTRLTVT.

The table lists this clonotype with many counts. The V call is TRBV7-9, the J call TRBJ2-7; the D gene is possibly TRBD1 (5 bases). The germline CDR1 and CDR2 sequences are SEHNR and FQNEAQ (reference sequence). There are 15 residues in the CDR3. V was clipped by 4 bases and J by 0 bases, with 13 bases between them. CDR3 sequence reads: CASSSGPGRSYEQYF. Written as DNA, the CDR3 is TGTGCCAGCAGCTCAGGGCCGGGCCGCTCCTACGAGCAGTACTTC. The variable domain in full, with the rest retrieved from reference TRBV7-9 and TRBJ2-7, is DTGVSQNPRHKITKRGQNVTFRCDPISEHNRLYWYRQTLGQGPEFLTYFQNEAQLEKSRLLSDRFSAERPKGSFSTLEIQRTEQGDSAMYLCASSSGPGRSYEQYFGPGTRLTVT.

This clonotype has more than one count but fewer than ten. The V gene is TRBV7-2, the J gene TRBJ2-5, with D unclear. Deletions cut 8 bases from V and 7 bases from J, with 17 bases between. CDR3 length equals 13 residues. CDR1 and CDR2 from the germline V gene are SGHTA and FQGNSA. DNA of the CDR3: TGTGCCAGCTCACCAGGCCGTGTGGGGACCCAGTACTTC. This codes for CASSPGRVGTQYF.

This clonotype was found once. V is TRBV7-2 and J is TRBJ2-5, with D unresolved. Germline assignment: CDR1 SGHTA and CDR2 FQGNSA. The CDR3 is 10 amino acids. Deletions cut 1 base from V and 10 bases from J, with 4 bases between. CDR3 in DNA: TGTGCCAGCAGCTTAGGGGACCAGTACTTC. Amino acid sequence: CASSLGDQYF.

This clonotype has ten or more counts. The CDR3 here is CASSLGGRGELFF. The CDR3 bases are TGCGCCAGCAGCTTGGGAGGCCGTGGGGAGCTGTTTTTT. This chain joins TRBV5-1 and TRBJ2-2; unclear D gene. In germline, CDR1 is SGHRS, CDR2 YFSETQ. V was shortened by 0 bases and J by 8 bases, with 8 bases between the two germline ends. The CDR3 is 13 amino acids.

This clonotype has at least ten counts. This chain links TRBV20-1 with TRBJ2-6; tentative D call: TRBD1 (5 bases). Trimming pared 1 base from V and 2 bases from J, leaving 12 bases between. Germline lookup yields CDR1 DFQATT and CDR2 SNEGSKA (reference sequence). The CDR3 has 16 amino acids. The CDR3 DNA sequence: TGCAGTGCTAGAGGATGGTCCAGGGCTGGGGCCAACGTCCTGACTTTC. It is translated as CSARGWSRAGANVLTF.

Here the CDR3 reads CASSLEARMTDTQYF. CDR3 DNA sequence: TGTGCCAGCAGCTTAGAAGCTAGAATGACAGATACGCAGTATTTT. The genes are TRBV5-8 and TRBJ2-3; D remains unclear. Germline CDR1 is SGHTS and CDR2 is YDEGEE. Trimming pared 2 bases from V and 3 bases from J, leaving 13 bases between. The CDR3 length is 15 residues. The variable domain in full, with the rest retrieved from reference TRBV5-8 and TRBJ2-3, is EAGVTQSPTHLIKTRGQQATLRCSPISGHTSVYWYQQALGLGLQFLLWYDEGEERNRGNFPPRFSGRQFPNYSSELNVNALELEDSALYLCASSLEARMTDTQYFGPGTRLTVL.

The chain is built from TRBV10-3 and TRBJ1-5; D uncertain. This CDR3 comprises 15 residues. V dropped 0 bases and J dropped 4 bases, with 10 bases sitting between them. The germline CDR1 and CDR2 sequences are ENHRY and SYGVKD. The CDR3 sequence is CAISESKGGNQPQHF. CDR3 sequence (DNA): TGTGCCATCAGTGAGTCTAAGGGCGGGAATCAGCCCCAGCATTTT.

This clonotype has more than one count but fewer than ten. The chain recombines TRBV30 with TRBJ2-5; D may be TRBD2 (6 bases). The CDR3 runs 13 residues. In germline, CDR1 is GTSNPN, CDR2 SVGIG (reference sequence). V lost 8 bases to trimming and J lost 2 bases, with 15 bases between them. The CDR3 sequence: CAQEIRGQETQYF. In nucleotides, the CDR3 is TGTGCCCAGGAAATTCGGGGGCAAGAGACCCAGTACTTC.

This clonotype was observed a handful of times. The chain is built from TRBV24-1 and TRBJ2-3, with TRBD2 matching over 8 bases. V shed 12 bases and J 2 bases; nucleotides not matched to a gene: 9. Germline CDR1 reads KGHDR; CDR2 reads SFDVKD. The CDR3 totals 14 residues. The CDR3: CAASGGTYTDTQYF. The CDR3 nucleotides read TGTGCCGCCTCGGGGGGGACTTACACAGATACGCAGTATTTT.

This clonotype was counted ten times or more. This chain uses TRBV24-1 with TRBJ2-2; weak D call: TRBD2 (5 bases). This CDR3 is built from 15 residues. V lost 6 bases and J lost 0, with 10 bases in between. CDR1 KGHDR and CDR2 SFDVKD come from the germline V gene. The CDR3 reads CATSRSGANTGELFF. The CDR3 nucleotides are TGTGCCACCAGTAGAAGCGGCGCGAACACCGGGGAGCTGTTTTTT.

The chain couples TRBV20-1 to TRBJ2-1; 11 bases map to TRBD1. Germline values: CDR1 DFQATT, CDR2 SNEGSKA (reference sequence). Trimming removed 1 base from V and 7 bases from J; junction bases left unmatched: 3. The CDR3 length is 14 residues. The CDR3 DNA follows: TGCAGTGCTAGAGGGGGACAGGGGGTGAATGAGCAGTTCTTC. This gives the protein CSARGGQGVNEQFF.

This clonotype has a handful of counts. The gene calls are TRBV7-9 and TRBJ1-1; 10 nucleotides agree with TRBD1. J lost 2 bases, V lost 2 bases, and 5 bases had no gene match. CDR3 length equals 16 residues. Germline CDR1 SEHNR, CDR2 FQNEAQ (reference sequence). In DNA form, the CDR3 reads TGTGCCAGCAGCTTATCCCGGACAGGGGGTAACACTGAAGCTTTCTTT. It translates to CASSLSRTGGNTEAFF. The whole variable domain, filled in from reference TRBV7-9 and TRBJ1-1, reads DTGVSQNPRHKITKRGQNVTFRCDPISEHNRLYWYRQTLGQGPEFLTYFQNEAQLEKSRLLSDRFSAERPKGSFSTLEIQRTEQGDSAMYLCASSLSRTGGNTEAFFGQGTRLTVV.

In this sample, this clonotype turned up a few times. This chain links TRBV27 with TRBJ1-6; perhaps TRBD1 as D (5 bases). V lost 0 bases and J lost 3, with 9 bases in between. Germline CDR1 and CDR2: MNHEY and SMNVEV (reference sequence). This CDR3 is built from 16 residues. Here the CDR3 reads CASSLSEDSYNSPLHF. The CDR3 coding sequence is TGTGCCAGCAGTTTATCGGAAGACAGCTATAATTCACCCCTCCACTTT.

This clonotype has at least ten counts. This chain uses TRBV19 with TRBJ2-7, with unresolved D. The V end lost 10 bases, the J end lost 6 bases, and 13 bases lay between the germline ends. This CDR3 has 11 residues. Germline V gene lookup returns CDR1 LNHDA and CDR2 SQIVND (reference sequence). The chain's CDR3 is CATTRGVEQYF. Here the CDR3 DNA reads TGTGCCACCACCCGTGGGGTCGAGCAGTACTTC.

The rearrangement links TRBV7-2 to TRBJ2-3, with 9 bases aligning to TRBD1. CDR3 size: 16 residues. CDR1 is SGHTA, CDR2 FQGNSA, per germline. With 3 bases clipped from V and 1 base from J, the junction kept 5 bases outside the gene matches. DNA for the CDR3: TGTGCCAGCAGCTTTAACCGGGACAGGGGCACAGATACGCAGTATTTT. Protein: CASSFNRDRGTDTQYF.

Many counts were recorded for this clonotype. The chain links TRBV19 to TRBJ1-1; D unresolved. CDR1 is LNHDA and CDR2 is SQIVND in the germline V gene (reference sequence). The CDR3 sequence is 14 residues long. The V gene lost 7 bases and the J gene lost 0 bases, with 12 bases spanning the gap. In DNA, the CDR3 is TGTGCCAGTACCCAAGGGCACGTGAACACTGAAGCTTTCTTT. Translated, it gives CASTQGHVNTEAFF.

This chain links TRBV20-1 with TRBJ1-4; no clear D gene. Trimming stripped 3 bases from V and 4 bases from J, with 12 bases between. The germline gives CDR1 DFQATT, CDR2 SNEGSKA (reference sequence). The CDR3 consists of 14 residues. The CDR3 nucleotides are TGCAGTGCTAGGGATGGGTCAATTAATGAAAAACTGTTTTTT. This gives the protein CSARDGSINEKLFF.

The CDR3 DNA is TGTGCCAGCAGTTTTGACAGGGGCCCGGGCACTGAAGCTTTCTTT. This translates into CASSFDRGPGTEAFF. The chain has TRBV28 and TRBJ1-1, with 8 positions matching TRBD1. The V segment lost 3 bases and the J segment 4 bases; nucleotides outside the gene matches: 7. Germline V gene lookup returns CDR1 MDHEN and CDR2 SYDVKM. CDR3 length: 15 residues. The full variable domain, completed using reference TRBV28 and TRBJ1-1, is DVKVTQSSRYLVKRTGEKVFLECVQDMDHENMFWYRQDPGLGLRLIYFSYDVKMKEKGDIPEGYSVSREKKERFSLILESASTNQTSMYLCASSFDRGPGTEAFFGQGTRLTVV.

The chain uses TRBV6-5 and TRBJ1-1, with a weak D call TRBD1 (5 bases). Trimming shortened V by 4 bases and J by 4 bases, and 22 bases separated the two germline ends. The CDR3 covers 17 residues. Per the germline V gene, CDR1 is MNHEY and CDR2 is SVGAGI. CDR3 residues: CASSSPPGRTFGTEAFF. CDR3 coding DNA: TGTGCCAGCAGTTCACCACCGGGACGGACATTTGGCACTGAAGCTTTCTTT.

V gene TRBV15 combines with J gene TRBJ1-2, with TRBD1 identical over 7 bases. Trimming removed 1 base from V and 8 bases from J; junction bases left unmatched: 7. The CDR3 sequence is 14 residues long. Germline CDR1 reads LNHNV; CDR2 reads YYDKDF (reference sequence). The CDR3 loop is CATSRAGTESGYTF. CDR3 nucleotide sequence: TGTGCCACCAGCAGAGCTGGGACAGAATCAGGCTACACCTTC.

This clonotype was counted ten times or more. This chain joins TRBV19 and TRBJ1-3, with 8 positions matching TRBD1. Trimming at V came to 8 bases and at J to 5 bases, leaving 8 bases not matched to a gene. CDR3 length: 14 residues. CDR1 is LNHDA, CDR2 SQIVND, per germline (reference sequence). The CDR3, as DNA: TGTGCCAGTCTAAGCCGGGACAGGAGAAACACCATATATTTT. Amino acid sequence: CASLSRDRRNTIYF.

Turning to this clonotype: No conserved phenylalanine or tryptophan is present at the end of the CDR3, so a read error is the likely explanation. Because the CDR3's place on the DNA is in doubt, the DNA is left out and the CDR3 is given as listed by TCRdb. The rearrangement uses TRBV7-3 and TRBJ1-6. Germline values: CDR1 SGHTA, CDR2 FQGTGA. Inclusive of both ends, the CDR3 amounts to 10 amino acids. The CDR3 spells CASRPVGGLA.

The CDR3: CASSVVDRVSGYTF. Written as DNA, the CDR3 is TGTGCCAGCAGCGTAGTAGACAGGGTGAGCGGCTACACCTTC. The J gene is TRBJ1-2, the V gene TRBV9; 7 bases are a match to TRBD1. The length of the CDR3 is 14 residues. Trimming cost V 0 bases and J 8 bases; bases outside gene matches: 7. Germline V lookup: CDR1 SGDLS, CDR2 YYNGEE.

As to this clonotype: It may be a read error: a sequence one base away is much more abundant. The rearrangement links TRBV7-9 to TRBJ2-7; the match to TRBD2 covers 10 bases. Germline CDR1 and CDR2: SEHNR and FQNEAQ (reference sequence). V lost 5 bases and J lost 5; bases outside the gene matches: 15. CDR3 length: 17 amino acids. The CDR3 protein is CASSNAGRLAGGHEQYF. DNA of the CDR3: TGTGCCAGCAGCAACGCGGGGAGATTAGCGGGAGGACACGAGCAGTACTTC. The whole variable domain, remainder taken from reference TRBV7-9 and TRBJ2-7, is DTGVSQNPRHKITKRGQNVTFRCDPISEHNRLYWYRQTLGQGPEFLTYFQNEAQLEKSRLLSDRFSAERPKGSFSTLEIQRTEQGDSAMYLCASSNAGRLAGGHEQYFGPGTRLTVT.

This clonotype appeared many times. This sequence joins TRBV12-3 or TRBV12-4 and TRBJ1-1, with D perhaps matching TRBD1 (5 bases). The CDR3 is 12 amino acids. The V gene lost 6 bases and the J gene lost 4 bases, with 9 bases spanning the gap. The CDR3 region is CASSTGPTEAFF. Here the CDR3 DNA reads TGTGCCAGCAGCACAGGACCCACTGAAGCTTTCTTT.